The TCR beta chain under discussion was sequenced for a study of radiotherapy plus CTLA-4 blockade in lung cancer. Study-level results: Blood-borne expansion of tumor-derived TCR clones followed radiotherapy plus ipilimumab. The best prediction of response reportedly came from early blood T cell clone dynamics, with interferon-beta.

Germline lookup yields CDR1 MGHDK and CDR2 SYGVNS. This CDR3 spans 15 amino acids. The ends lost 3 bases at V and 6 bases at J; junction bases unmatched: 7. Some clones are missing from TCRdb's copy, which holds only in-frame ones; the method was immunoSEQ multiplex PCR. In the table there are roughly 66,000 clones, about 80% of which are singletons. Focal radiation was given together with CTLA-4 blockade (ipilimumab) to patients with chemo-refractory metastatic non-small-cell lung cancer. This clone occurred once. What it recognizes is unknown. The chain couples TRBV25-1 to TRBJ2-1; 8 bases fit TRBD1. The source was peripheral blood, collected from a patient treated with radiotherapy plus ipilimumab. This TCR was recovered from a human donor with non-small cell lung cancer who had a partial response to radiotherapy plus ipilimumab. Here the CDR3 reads CASSDPYTGGNEQFF. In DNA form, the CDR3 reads TGTGCCAGCAGTGATCCCTATACAGGGGGCAATGAGCAGTTCTTC.